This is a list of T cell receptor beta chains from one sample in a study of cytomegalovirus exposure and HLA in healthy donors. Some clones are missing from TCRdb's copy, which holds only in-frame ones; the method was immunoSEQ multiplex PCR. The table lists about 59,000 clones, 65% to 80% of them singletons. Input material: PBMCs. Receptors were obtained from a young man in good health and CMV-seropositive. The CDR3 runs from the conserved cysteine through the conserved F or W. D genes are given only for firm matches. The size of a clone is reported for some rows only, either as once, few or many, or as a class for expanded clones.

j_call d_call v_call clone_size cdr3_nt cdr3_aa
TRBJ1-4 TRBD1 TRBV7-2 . TGTGCCAGCAGCCCGTTGGACAGGGCAGGGGGTGAAAAACTGTTTTTT CASSPLDRAGGEKLFF
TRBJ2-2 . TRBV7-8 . TGTGCCAGCAAGCCTCCGGGGGACGGGGAGCTGTTTTTT CASKPPGDGELFF
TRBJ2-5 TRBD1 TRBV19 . TGTGCCAGTAGTAGTGGGACAGGGGGCCGAGAGACCCAGTACTTC CASSSGTGGRETQYF
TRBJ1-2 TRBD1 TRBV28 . TGTGCCAGCAGACCGACAGGGGAGAAGTATGGCTACACCTTC CASRPTGEKYGYTF
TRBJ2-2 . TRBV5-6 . TGTGCCAGCAGCTTAGGGACATCGAACACCGGGGAGCTGTTTTTT CASSLGTSNTGELFF
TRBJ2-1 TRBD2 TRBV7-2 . TGTGCCGCAGGCTCAGGCGGGGGGGCCTTCGGTGAGCAGTTCTTC CAAGSGGGAFGEQFF
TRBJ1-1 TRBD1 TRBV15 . TGTGCCACCAGCAGGGGGACAGGACAGTTAAGGGAGACGGCTTTCTTT CATSRGTGQLRETAFF
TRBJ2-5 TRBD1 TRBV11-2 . TGTGCCAGCAGCCAGGGACAGGGAGAGACCCAGTACTTC CASSQGQGETQYF
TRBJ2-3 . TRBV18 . TGTGCCAGCTCACCAGAGAGGGCGGCAGATACGCAGTATTTT CASSPERAADTQYF
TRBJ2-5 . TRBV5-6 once TGTGCCAGCAGCTCGACTACTGTTGCCCAGTACTTC CASSSTTVAQYF
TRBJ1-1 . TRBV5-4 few TGTGCCAGCAGCGGGGGGGCGAACACTGAAGCTTTCTTT CASSGGANTEAFF
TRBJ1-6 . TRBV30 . TGTGCCGGAATAGACGGCGGGAGCTCCTATAATTCACCCCTCCACTTT CAGIDGGSSYNSPLHF
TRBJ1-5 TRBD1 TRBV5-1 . TGCGCCAGCAGCCTGGGGACAGGGGGCTTTCAGCCCCAGCATTTT CASSLGTGGFQPQHF
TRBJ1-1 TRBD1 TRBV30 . TGTGCCTGGGAGGGGGGTGACAGGGGACGCGTCACTGAAGCTTTCTTT CAWEGGDRGRVTEAFF
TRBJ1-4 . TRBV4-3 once TGCGCCAGCAGCTCCTTAAATAGGGGAGAAAAACTGTTTTTT CASSSLNRGEKLFF
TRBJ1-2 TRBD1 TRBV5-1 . TGCGCCAGCAGCTTGGAGGCCTCGGGGACAGGGGATGGCTACACCTTC CASSLEASGTGDGYTF